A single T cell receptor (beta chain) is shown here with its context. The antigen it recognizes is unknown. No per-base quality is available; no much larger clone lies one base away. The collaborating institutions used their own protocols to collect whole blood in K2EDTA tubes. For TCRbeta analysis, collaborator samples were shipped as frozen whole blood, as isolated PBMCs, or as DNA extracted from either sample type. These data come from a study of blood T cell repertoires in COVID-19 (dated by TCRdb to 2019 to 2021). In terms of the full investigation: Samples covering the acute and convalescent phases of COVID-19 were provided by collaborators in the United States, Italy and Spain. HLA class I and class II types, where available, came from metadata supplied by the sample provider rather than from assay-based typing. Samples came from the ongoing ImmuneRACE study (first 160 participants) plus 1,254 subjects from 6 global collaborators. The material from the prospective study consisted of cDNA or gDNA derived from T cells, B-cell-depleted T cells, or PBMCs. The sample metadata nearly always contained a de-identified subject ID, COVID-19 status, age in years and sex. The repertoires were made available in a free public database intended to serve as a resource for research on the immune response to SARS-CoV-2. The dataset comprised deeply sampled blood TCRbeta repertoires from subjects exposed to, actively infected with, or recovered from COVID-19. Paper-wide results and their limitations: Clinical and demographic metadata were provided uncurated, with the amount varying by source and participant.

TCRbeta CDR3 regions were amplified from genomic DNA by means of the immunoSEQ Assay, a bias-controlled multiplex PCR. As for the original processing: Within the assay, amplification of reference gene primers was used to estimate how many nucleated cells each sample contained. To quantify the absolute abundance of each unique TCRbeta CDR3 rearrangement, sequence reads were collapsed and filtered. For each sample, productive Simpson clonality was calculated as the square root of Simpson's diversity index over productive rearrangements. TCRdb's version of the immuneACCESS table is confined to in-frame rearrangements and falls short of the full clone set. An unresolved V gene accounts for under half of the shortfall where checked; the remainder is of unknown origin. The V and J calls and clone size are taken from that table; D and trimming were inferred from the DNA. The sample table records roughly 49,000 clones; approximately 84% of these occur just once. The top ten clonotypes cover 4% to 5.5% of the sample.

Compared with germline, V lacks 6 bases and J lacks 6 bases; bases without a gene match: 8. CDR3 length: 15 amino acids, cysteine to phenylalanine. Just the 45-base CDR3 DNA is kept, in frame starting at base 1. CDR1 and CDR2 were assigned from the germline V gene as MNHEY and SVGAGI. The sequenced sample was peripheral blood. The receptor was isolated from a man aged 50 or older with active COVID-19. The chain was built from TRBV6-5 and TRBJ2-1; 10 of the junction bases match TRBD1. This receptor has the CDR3 CASRDGQGGVNEQFF. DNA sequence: TGTGCCAGCAGAGACGGACAGGGGGGTGTCAATGAGCAGTTCTTC.